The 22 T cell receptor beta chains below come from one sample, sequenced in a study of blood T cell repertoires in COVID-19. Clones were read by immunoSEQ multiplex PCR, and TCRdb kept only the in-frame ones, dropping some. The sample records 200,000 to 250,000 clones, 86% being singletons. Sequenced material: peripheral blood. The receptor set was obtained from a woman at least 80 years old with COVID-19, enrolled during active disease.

The CDR3 loop is CASSPREGSTEAFF. In DNA form, the CDR3 reads TGCGCCAGCAGCCCCCGGGAGGGGAGTACTGAAGCTTTCTTT. This chain joins TRBV5-1 and TRBJ1-1; perhaps TRBD1 as D (5 bases). The germline V gene encodes CDR1 SGHRS and CDR2 YFSETQ. The CDR3 length is 14 residues. With 4 bases removed from V and 5 bases from J, the gap between germline ends came to 15 bases.

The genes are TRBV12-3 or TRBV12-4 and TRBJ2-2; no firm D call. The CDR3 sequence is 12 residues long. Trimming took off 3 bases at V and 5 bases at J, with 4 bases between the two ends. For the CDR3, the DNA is TGTGCCAGCAGTTTTCCTACCGGGGAGCTGTTTTTT. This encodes CASSFPTGELFF.

The CDR3 reads CATSEPGQGARDTQYF. CDR3 nucleotide sequence: TGTGCCACCAGTGAACCGGGACAGGGGGCGAGAGATACGCAGTATTTT. The J gene is TRBJ2-3, the V gene TRBV24-1; 12 bases fit TRBD1. The CDR3 loop spans 16 amino acids. Germline CDR1 and CDR2: KGHDR and SFDVKD. The V and J ends lost 4 bases and 5 bases, in that order; junction bases with no gene match: 6.

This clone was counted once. CDR3 sequence reads: CATSSDRVPATNEKLFF. The CDR3 DNA sequence: TGTGCCACCAGCAGCGACAGGGTACCGGCAACTAATGAAAAACTGTTTTTT. The chain joins TRBV15 to TRBJ1-4; 7 bases are shared with TRBD1. Trimming cost V 3 bases and J 0 bases; bases outside gene matches: 7. The CDR3 loop spans 17 amino acids. Germline V gene data show CDR1 as LNHNV and CDR2 as YYDKDF (reference sequence).

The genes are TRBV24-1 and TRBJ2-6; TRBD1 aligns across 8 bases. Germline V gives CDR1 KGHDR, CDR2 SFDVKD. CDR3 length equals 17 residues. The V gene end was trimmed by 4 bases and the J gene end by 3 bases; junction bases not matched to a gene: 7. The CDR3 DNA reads TGTGCCACCAGTGACAGGACAGGGACGTATGGGGCCAACGTCCTGACTTTC. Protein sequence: CATSDRTGTYGANVLTF.

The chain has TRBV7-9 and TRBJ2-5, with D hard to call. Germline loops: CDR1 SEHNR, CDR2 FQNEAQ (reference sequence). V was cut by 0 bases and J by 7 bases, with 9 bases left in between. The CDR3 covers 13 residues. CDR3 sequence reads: CASSLAVPGTQYF. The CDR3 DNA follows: TGTGCCAGCAGCTTAGCGGTCCCAGGGACCCAGTACTTC.

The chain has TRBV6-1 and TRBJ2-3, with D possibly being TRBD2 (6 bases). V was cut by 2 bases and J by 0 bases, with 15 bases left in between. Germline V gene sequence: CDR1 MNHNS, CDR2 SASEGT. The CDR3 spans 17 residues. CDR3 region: CASSERGDSPSTDTQYF. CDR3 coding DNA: TGTGCCAGCAGTGAACGAGGGGACTCGCCTAGCACAGATACGCAGTATTTT.

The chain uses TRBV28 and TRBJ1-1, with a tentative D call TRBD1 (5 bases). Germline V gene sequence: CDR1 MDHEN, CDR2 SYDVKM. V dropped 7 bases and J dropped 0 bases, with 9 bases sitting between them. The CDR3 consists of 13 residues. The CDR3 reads CASKGSMNTEAFF. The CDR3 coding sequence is TGTGCCAGCAAGGGGTCAATGAACACTGAAGCTTTCTTT.

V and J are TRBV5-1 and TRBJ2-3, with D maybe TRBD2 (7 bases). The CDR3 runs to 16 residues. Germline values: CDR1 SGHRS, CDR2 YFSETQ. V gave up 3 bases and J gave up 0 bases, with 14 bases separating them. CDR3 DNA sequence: TGCGCCAGCAGCTATGGGGGGGCCACTAGCACAGATACGCAGTATTTT. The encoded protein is CASSYGGATSTDTQYF. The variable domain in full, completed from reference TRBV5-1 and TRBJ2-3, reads KAGVTQTPRYLIKTRGQQVTLSCSPISGHRSVSWYQQTPGQGLQFLFEYFSETQRNKGNFPGRFSGRQFSNSRSEMNVSTLELGDSALYLCASSYGGATSTDTQYFGPGTRLTVL.

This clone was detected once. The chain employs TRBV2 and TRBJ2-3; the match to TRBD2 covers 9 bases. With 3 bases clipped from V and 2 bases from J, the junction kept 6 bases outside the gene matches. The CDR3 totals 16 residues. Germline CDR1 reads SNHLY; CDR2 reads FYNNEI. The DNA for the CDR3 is TGTGCCAGCAGTGATCCTACTAGCGGGCACACAGATACGCAGTATTTT. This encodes CASSDPTSGHTDTQYF.

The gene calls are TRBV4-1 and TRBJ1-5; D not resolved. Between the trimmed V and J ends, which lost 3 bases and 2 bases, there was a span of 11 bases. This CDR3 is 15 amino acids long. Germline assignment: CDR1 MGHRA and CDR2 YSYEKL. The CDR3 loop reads CASSQTTDGNQPQHF. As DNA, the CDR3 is TGCGCCAGCAGCCAGACCACAGACGGCAATCAGCCCCAGCATTTT.

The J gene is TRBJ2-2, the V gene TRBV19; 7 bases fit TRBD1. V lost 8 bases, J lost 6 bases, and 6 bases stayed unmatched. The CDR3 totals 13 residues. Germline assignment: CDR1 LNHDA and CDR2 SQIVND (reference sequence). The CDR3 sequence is CASGRGFAGELFF. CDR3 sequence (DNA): TGTGCCAGTGGCAGGGGGTTCGCCGGGGAGCTGTTTTTT.

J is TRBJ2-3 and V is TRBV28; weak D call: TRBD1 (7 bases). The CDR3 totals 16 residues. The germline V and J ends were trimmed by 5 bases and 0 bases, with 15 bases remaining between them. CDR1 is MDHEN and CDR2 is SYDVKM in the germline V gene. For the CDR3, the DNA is TGTGCCAGCAGTGGGCATCAGGGGGGCAGCACAGATACGCAGTATTTT. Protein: CASSGHQGGSTDTQYF.

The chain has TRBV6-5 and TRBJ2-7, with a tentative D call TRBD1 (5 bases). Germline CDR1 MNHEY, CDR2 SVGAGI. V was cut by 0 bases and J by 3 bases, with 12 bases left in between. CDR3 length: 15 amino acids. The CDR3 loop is CASSYSRRGGYEQYV. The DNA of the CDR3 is TGTGCCAGCAGTTACTCGAGAAGGGGCGGCTACGAGCAGTACGTC.

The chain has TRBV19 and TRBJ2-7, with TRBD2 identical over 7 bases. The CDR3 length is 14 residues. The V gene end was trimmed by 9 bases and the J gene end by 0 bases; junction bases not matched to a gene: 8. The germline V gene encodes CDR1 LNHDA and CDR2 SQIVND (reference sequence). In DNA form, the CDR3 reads TGTGCCAGCACCCGGGCGGGGGACTCCTACGAGCAGTACTTC. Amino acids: CASTRAGDSYEQYF.

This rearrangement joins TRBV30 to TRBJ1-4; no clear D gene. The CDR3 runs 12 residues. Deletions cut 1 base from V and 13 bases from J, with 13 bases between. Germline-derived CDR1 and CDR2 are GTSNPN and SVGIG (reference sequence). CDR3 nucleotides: TGTGCCTGGAGTGGACTGAGAGCGAGACTGTTTTTT. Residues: CAWSGLRARLFF.

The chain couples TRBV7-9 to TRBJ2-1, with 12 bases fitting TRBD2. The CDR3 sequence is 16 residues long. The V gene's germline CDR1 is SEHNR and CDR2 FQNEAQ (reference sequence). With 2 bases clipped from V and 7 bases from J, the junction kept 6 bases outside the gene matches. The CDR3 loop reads CASSLRPSGGANEQFF. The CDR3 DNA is TGTGCCAGCAGCTTAAGGCCTAGCGGGGGGGCAAATGAGCAGTTCTTC.

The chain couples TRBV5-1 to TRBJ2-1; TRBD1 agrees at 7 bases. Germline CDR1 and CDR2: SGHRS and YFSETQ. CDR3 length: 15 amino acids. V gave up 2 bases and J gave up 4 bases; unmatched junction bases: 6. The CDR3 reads CASSFMGQKYNEQFF. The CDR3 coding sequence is TGCGCCAGCAGCTTTATGGGACAGAAATACAATGAGCAGTTCTTC.

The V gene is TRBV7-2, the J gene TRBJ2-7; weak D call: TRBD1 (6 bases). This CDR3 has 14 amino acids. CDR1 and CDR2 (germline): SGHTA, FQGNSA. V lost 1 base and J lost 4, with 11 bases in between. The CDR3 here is CASSLVYTGYEQYF. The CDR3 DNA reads TGTGCCAGCAGCTTAGTTTATACAGGGTACGAGCAGTACTTC.

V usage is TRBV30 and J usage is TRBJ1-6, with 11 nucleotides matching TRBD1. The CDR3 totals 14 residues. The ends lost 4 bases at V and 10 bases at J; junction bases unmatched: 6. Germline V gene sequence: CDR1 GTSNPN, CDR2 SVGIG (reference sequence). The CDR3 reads CAWKGDRGISPLHF. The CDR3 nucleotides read TGTGCCTGGAAGGGGGACAGGGGGATATCACCCCTCCACTTT.

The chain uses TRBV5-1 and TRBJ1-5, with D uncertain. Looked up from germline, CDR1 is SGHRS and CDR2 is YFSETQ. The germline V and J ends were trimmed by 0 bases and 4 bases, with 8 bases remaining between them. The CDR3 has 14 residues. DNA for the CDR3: TGCGCCAGCAGCTTGGAAGGGAGTAATCAGCCCCAGCATTTT. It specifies CASSLEGSNQPQHF.

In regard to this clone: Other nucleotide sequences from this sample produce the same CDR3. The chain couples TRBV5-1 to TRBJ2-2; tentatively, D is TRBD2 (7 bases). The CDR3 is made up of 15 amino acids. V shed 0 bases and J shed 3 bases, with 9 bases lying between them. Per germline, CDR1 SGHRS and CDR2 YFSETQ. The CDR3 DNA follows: TGCGCCAGCAGCTTGGGAGGGGGGGACACCGGGGAGCTGTTTTTT. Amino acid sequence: CASSLGGGDTGELFF.